These T cell receptor beta chains were read from a single sample in a study of T-cell memory formation after mild COVID-19. TCRdb reprocessed the 5' RACE reads with MiXCR, giving one entry per CDR3 protein. The table lists roughly 120,000 distinct CDR3 sequences, roughly 15% of them singletons, with 11% to 15% in the top ten. What was sequenced was PBMCs or a T cell subset sorted from them (not recorded which). All receptors derive from an adult woman who had mild COVID-19 (a few samples of this study predate the infection). Cell type and time point are not known. Both conserved end residues are part of each CDR3. Fields, in order: D gene, J gene, clone size, V gene, CDR3 DNA, CDR3 protein. The D gene is left open where the match is weak. Expanded clones get a size class; other rows say once, few or many, or leave the size out.

>TRBD2|TRBJ2-2|many|TRBV9
TGTGCCAGCAGCCCAGGGACTAGTAGCTCCGGGGAGCTGTTTTTT
CASSPGTSSSGELFF
>-|TRBJ1-1|few|TRBV5-6
TGTGCCAGCAGCTTGAAGGTCTCGAGGATGAACACTGAAGCTTTCTTT
CASSLKVSRMNTEAFF
>TRBD2|TRBJ2-1|-|TRBV5-6
TGTGCCAGCAGCCCGGGAGGGCTAGCGGTCAATGAGCAGTTCTTC
CASSPGGLAVNEQFF
>-|TRBJ1-5|-|TRBV20-1
TGCAGTGCTATACGGGGTAGTCAGCCCCAGCATTTT
CSAIRGSQPQHF
>TRBD1|TRBJ2-3|few|TRBV5-1
TGCGCCAGCAGCTTGGACGTGTGGGGACAGGGCACAGATACGCAGTATTTT
CASSLDVWGQGTDTQYF
>TRBD1|TRBJ2-5|many|TRBV5-5
TGTGCCAGCAGTTATACAGGGGGCGGCATCCAAGAGACCCAGTACTTC
CASSYTGGGIQETQYF
>TRBD1|TRBJ2-3|-|TRBV12-3/TRBV12-4
TGTGCCAGCAGTCTCCCAGGGGGAACGCAGTATTTT
CASSLPGGTQYF
>-|TRBJ1-4|few|TRBV3-1
TGTGCCAGCAGCCCCGGACCCCTGGGGGAAAAACTGTTTTTT
CASSPGPLGEKLFF
>-|TRBJ2-7|medium-sized|TRBV3-1
TGCGCCAGCAGCCAGGCCTACGAGCAGTACTTC
CASSQAYEQYF
>TRBD1|TRBJ2-7|few|TRBV25-1
TGTGCCAGCAGTCGTGACAGGGCTGAAGAGCAGTACTTC
CASSRDRAEEQYF
>TRBD2|TRBJ2-7|few|TRBV4-3
TGCGCCAGCAGCCAAGTGACTAGCGGGATTACCGAGCAGTACTTC
CASSQVTSGITEQYF
>TRBD1|TRBJ2-1|-|TRBV7-9
TGTGCCACCCAGGGACAGGGGGCCGATGAGCAGTTCTTC
CATQGQGADEQFF
>TRBD1|TRBJ2-7|-|TRBV7-2
TGTGCCAGCACTAGACCGGGACAGGTCTACGAGCAGTACTTC
CASTRPGQVYEQYF
>-|TRBJ2-1|few|TRBV20-1
TGCAGTGCCGCAGAACCACCCCCAGGGGAGCAGTTCTTC
CSAAEPPPGEQFF
>TRBD2|TRBJ2-3|-|TRBV27
TGTGCCAGCAGTTTGGGGTGGGTAGCGGGAGTTCCAGATACGCAGTATTTT
CASSLGWVAGVPDTQYF
>-|TRBJ2-5|few|TRBV27
TGTGCCAGCAGTTCGGGCTATTTCGATAATCAGTACTTC
CASSSGYFDNQYF
>TRBD1|TRBJ2-7|many|TRBV20-1
TGCAGTGCCAGGGAACAGGGGATTTGGAGCGAGCAGTACTTC
CSAREQGIWSEQYF
>-|TRBJ1-1|few|TRBV19
TGTGCCAGTGGGATGCCTGAAGCTTTCTTT
CASGMPEAFF
>-|TRBJ1-2|-|TRBV19
TGTGCCAGTACCTGGGACTCTGGCTACACCTTC
CASTWDSGYTF
>-|TRBJ2-5|-|TRBV5-1
TGCGCCAGCAGCTTGGTGGGGCCGGGCCGGGGAGAGACCCAGTACTTC
CASSLVGPGRGETQYF
>-|TRBJ2-7|-|TRBV7-6
TGTGCCAGCAGCTTCCCCGGGTACGAGCAGTACTTC
CASSFPGYEQYF
>-|TRBJ2-1|many|TRBV7-9
TGTGCCAGCAGCTTAGCATGGGGGGCCTCCTACAATGAGCAGTTCTTC
CASSLAWGASYNEQFF
>-|TRBJ1-1|-|TRBV6-5
TGTGCCAGCAGTTTTTCCCCAGAGGGCACTGAAGCTTTCTTT
CASSFSPEGTEAFF
>-|TRBJ2-7|-|TRBV11-1
TGTGCCAGCAGCTTCAGAGCACTCTCCTACGAGCAGTACTTC
CASSFRALSYEQYF
>TRBD2|TRBJ2-5|-|TRBV7-2
TGTGCCAGCAGCTTGGGGGGGGTTCAAGAGACCCAGTACTTC
CASSLGGVQETQYF
>-|TRBJ2-7|-|TRBV27
TGTGCCAGCAGTTCTAGAACGACCCGGGGCGAGCAGTACTTC
CASSSRTTRGEQYF
>-|TRBJ2-7|-|TRBV3-1
TGTGCCAGCAGCCAAGCGGGCCTCGATTACGAGCAGTACTTC
CASSQAGLDYEQYF
>TRBD2|TRBJ2-1|-|TRBV10-3
TGTGCCATCCGGCAGCGGGAGGGGCGCGATGAGCAGTTCTTC
CAIRQREGRDEQFF
>TRBD2|TRBJ2-1|-|TRBV3-1
TGTGCCAGCAGCCAAGGAAAAGCTAGCGGAGGATGGAATGAGCAGTTCTTC
CASSQGKASGGWNEQFF
>TRBD1|TRBJ1-5|-|TRBV29-1
TGCAGCGTTGCATTTGGGACAGGGGGCGCAAATCAGCCCCAGCATTTT
CSVAFGTGGANQPQHF
>TRBD2|TRBJ2-2|few|TRBV6-2/TRBV6-3
TGTGCCAGCAACCCCCGCTGGACTAGCGGGGACACCGGGGAGCTGTTTTTT
CASNPRWTSGDTGELFF
>-|TRBJ2-3|-|TRBV11-1
TGTGCCAGCAGCTTCGGATTAGCGTTGGATACGCAGTATTTT
CASSFGLALDTQYF
>-|TRBJ2-7|-|TRBV11-2
TGTGCCAGCAGCTTAGGGCGGTGGAGAACTACTCCTTCCTACGAGCAGTACTTC
CASSLGRWRTTPSYEQYF
>-|TRBJ2-3|few|TRBV20-1
TGCAGTGCTAGACGTAGCGGAGGTAGCACAGATACGCAGTATTTT
CSARRSGGSTDTQYF
>-|TRBJ1-4|few|TRBV5-1
TGCGCCAGCAGCTCGTGGGGGGGGCTGGATGAAAAACTGTTTTTT
CASSSWGGLDEKLFF
>-|TRBJ2-5|-|TRBV1
TGCACCAGCAGCGCGGGGGAGACCCAGTACTTC
CTSSAGETQYF
>-|TRBJ2-3|-|TRBV6-5
TGTGCCAGCCCGGGTTGCGGGCGGGACACGGATACGCAGTATTTT
CASPGCGRDTDTQYF
>-|TRBJ1-1|-|TRBV6-1
TGTGCCACCTCTGTTGGTCCTGAAGCTTTCTTT
CATSVGPEAFF
>-|TRBJ2-5|-|TRBV4-3
TGCGCCAGCAGCCAAGATCTTCCAAGTGCCGGGGAGACCCAGTACTTC
CASSQDLPSAGETQYF
>-|TRBJ2-3|-|TRBV6-2/TRBV6-3
TGTGCCAGCAGTTATTCTTCGGGGACAGATACGCAGTATTTT
CASSYSSGTDTQYF
>TRBD1|TRBJ2-1|-|TRBV20-1
TGCAGTGCCCATGACAGGGGCTCCTACAATGAGCAGTTCTTC
CSAHDRGSYNEQFF
>TRBD2|TRBJ2-1|few|TRBV7-3
TGTGCCAGCAGCTTAAGGGGGGGACTAGCGGGACCAGAGCAGTTCTTC
CASSLRGGLAGPEQFF
>TRBD2|TRBJ2-2|-|TRBV7-7
TGTGCTAGCAGCTTTAGCGGGATGGGCACCGGGGAGCTGTTTTTT
CASSFSGMGTGELFF
>TRBD1|TRBJ2-1|few|TRBV24-1
TGTGCCACCAGTGACTCCGGGACAGGGGCCGACAATGAGCAGTTCTTC
CATSDSGTGADNEQFF
>TRBD1|TRBJ1-2|-|TRBV4-1
TGCGCCAGCAGCCAAGATATGAGACAGGGGGCAGCTAACTATGGCTACACCTTC
CASSQDMRQGAANYGYTF
>-|TRBJ1-2|few|TRBV5-5
TGTGCCAGCAGCTTCGGACAGCCCTCGCCGGGCTACACCTTC
CASSFGQPSPGYTF
>TRBD1|TRBJ1-2|few|TRBV6-5
TGTGCCAGCAGTTACTCGCGGCGGACAGGGGGATTCGCAGGCTACACCTTC
CASSYSRRTGGFAGYTF
>-|TRBJ1-2|-|TRBV24-1
TGTGCCACCAGTGATTCCCGGGGAGGTTTCTATGGCTACATCTTC
CATSDSRGGFYGYIF
>TRBD2|TRBJ2-7|few|TRBV6-2/TRBV6-3
TGTGCCAGCAGTACCACTAGCGGGGTCTCCTACGAGCAGTACTTC
CASSTTSGVSYEQYF